This is a list of T cell receptor beta chains from one sample in a study of shared clonotypes between healthy human individuals. The data were produced by immunoSEQ multiplex PCR, yet TCRdb's version contains in-frame clones alone and is incomplete. The profile shows 2.3 million or so clones, roughly 93% of them singletons. Sequencing input: naive CD4+ T cells from PBMCs. Receptor source: a man younger than 35 in good health. Some clones in this sample may be carry-over from other donors' samples. CDR3s include the opening cysteine and the closing phenylalanine or tryptophan. A D gene is named only where the DNA matches it firmly. Size values are once, few and many counts, or a class for expanded clones, and some rows have none.

TRBJ2-5 | . | . | TRBV5-1 | TGCGCCAGCAGCTTCCTCCTCGGCCAAGAGACCCAGTACTTC | CASSFLLGQETQYF
TRBJ2-7 | . | . | TRBV11-1 | TGTGCCAGCAGCTTAATGGCTGCTAGCCCCTACGAGCAGTACTTC | CASSLMAASPYEQYF
TRBJ1-1 | . | . | TRBV9 | TGTGCCAGCAGCGTAAGGTCAGGGAACACTGAAGCTTTCTTT | CASSVRSGNTEAFF
TRBJ1-2 | . | . | TRBV6-1 | TGTGCCAGCAGTGCGGTCTTCTATGGCTACACCTTC | CASSAVFYGYTF
TRBJ2-1 | TRBD2 | . | TRBV10-1 | TGCGCCAGCAGCGCCACGGGACTACCATACAATGAGCAGTTCTTC | CASSATGLPYNEQFF
TRBJ1-1 | TRBD1 | . | TRBV5-4 | TGTGCCAGCAGCTTGGATGACAGGGGAGCTTTCTTT | CASSLDDRGAFF
TRBJ1-5 | . | . | TRBV5-5 | TGTGCCAGCAGCTTGCTTGCGGCCGATAGCAATCAGCCCCAGCATTTT | CASSLLAADSNQPQHF
TRBJ2-7 | TRBD2 | . | TRBV18 | TGTGCCAGCTCACCGTGGACTAGCGGGAGCTACGAGCAGTACTTC | CASSPWTSGSYEQYF
TRBJ2-2 | . | . | TRBV6-4 | TGTGCCAGCAGTACATTCCCCAATCCCCGGGAGCTGTTTTTT | CASSTFPNPRELFF
TRBJ2-3 | . | . | TRBV6-5 | TGTGCCAGCAGGGTTCAGGGGTCCGGAGATACGCAGTATTTT | CASRVQGSGDTQYF
TRBJ1-5 | TRBD1 | . | TRBV4-1 | TGCGCCAGCAGCCAAGTTGGGAACAGGGGGCGTCAGCCCCAGCATTTT | CASSQVGNRGRQPQHF
TRBJ2-7 | . | . | TRBV6-4 | TGTGCCAGCACGGGGGCTGTCTACGAGCAGTACTTC | CASTGAVYEQYF
TRBJ1-1 | . | few | TRBV30 | TGTGCCTGGAGTGTTCGGGGGACGACTTTCTTT | CAWSVRGTTFF